The 22 T cell receptor beta chains reported below all come from one sample, sequenced in a study of cytomegalovirus exposure and HLA in healthy donors. The PCR contained 60 Vbeta and 13 Jbeta primers. The repertoire was sequenced with immunoSEQ multiplex PCR; TCRdb's copy has only in-frame clones and lacks some. The sample contains approximately 100,000 clones, around 60% of which appear only once. The specimen was PBMCs. These receptors originate from a human donor in good health.

J is TRBJ2-3 and V is TRBV5-1; 7 bases align to TRBD2. Germline CDR1 and CDR2: SGHRS and YFSETQ. This CDR3 is 16 amino acids long. V lost 4 bases, J lost 5 bases, and 13 bases stayed unmatched. CDR3 nucleotide sequence: TGCGCCAGCAGCCTGCTCGGGGCGGGGGTAAGAGATACGCAGTATTTT. Its translation: CASSLLGAGVRDTQYF.

V usage is TRBV7-2 and J usage is TRBJ1-4; D call uncertain. The CDR3 sequence is 15 residues long. Germline lookup yields CDR1 SGHTA and CDR2 FQGNSA. V lost 1 base to trimming and J lost 4 bases, with 10 bases between them. As DNA, the CDR3 is TGTGCCAGCAGCTTAGTTCTAGGAGTTAATGAAAAACTGTTTTTT. Its translation is CASSLVLGVNEKLFF.

The gene calls are TRBV6-6 and TRBJ2-3; 9 positions agree with TRBD2. The CDR3 loop spans 15 amino acids. Trimming removed 7 bases from V and 6 bases from J; junction bases left unmatched: 11. The V gene's germline CDR1 is MNHNY and CDR2 SVGAGI (reference sequence). The CDR3 bases are TGTGCCAGCACGCAAAGGCGGGGGGGCCTGGATACGCAGTATTTT. Translated, it gives CASTQRRGGLDTQYF.

This clone was seen more than once but under ten times. The V and J genes are TRBV4-2 and TRBJ1-1; TRBD1 might be the D (5 bases). V was clipped by 1 base and J by 0 bases, with 9 bases between them. The CDR3 consists of 15 residues. From germline, CDR1 is LGHNA and CDR2 YNFKEQ. DNA for the CDR3: TGTGCCAGCAGCCAAGGAAGGGGTCTGAACACTGAAGCTTTCTTT. Translated, it gives CASSQGRGLNTEAFF.

CDR3 protein: CALDRGANTEAFF. Written as DNA, the CDR3 is TGTGCCTTGGACAGGGGGGCGAACACTGAAGCTTTCTTT. This sequence joins TRBV30 and TRBJ1-1; 10 bases agree with TRBD1. The germline gives CDR1 GTSNPN, CDR2 SVGIG (reference sequence). V lost 7 bases, J lost 1 base, and 3 bases stayed unmatched. The CDR3 extends over 13 amino acids.

The chain uses TRBV29-1 and TRBJ1-2; TRBD1 agrees at 9 bases. V shed 6 bases, J shed 4 bases, and the junction held 6 bases outside the gene matches. Germline V lookup: CDR1 SQVTM, CDR2 ANQGSEA. This CDR3 spans 13 amino acids. DNA for the CDR3: TGCAGCGTCAAGGACAGGGGTAGCTATGGCTACACCTTC. This encodes CSVKDRGSYGYTF.

This clone appeared a single time. The CDR3 sequence is CASSEQGFGSNQPQHF. The CDR3 coding sequence is TGTGCCAGCAGCGAACAGGGGTTTGGAAGCAATCAGCCCCAGCATTTT. This chain joins TRBV7-2 and TRBJ1-5; 7 bases line up with TRBD1. The CDR3 has 16 residues. V was clipped by 5 bases and J by 1 base; unmatched bases: 8. Germline lookup yields CDR1 SGHTA and CDR2 FQGNSA.

The chain uses TRBV19 and TRBJ2-7; D might be TRBD1 (6 bases). Per germline, CDR1 LNHDA and CDR2 SQIVND (reference sequence). V gave up 6 bases and J gave up 8 bases, with 32 bases separating them. The CDR3 is made up of 18 amino acids. The CDR3 here is CASSKIAPSGVTGFQQYF. CDR3 sequence (DNA): TGTGCCAGTAGCAAAATTGCCCCCTCAGGGGTAACTGGATTCCAGCAGTACTTC. Variable domain in full (rest from reference TRBV19 and TRBJ2-7): DGGITQSPKYLFRKEGQNVTLSCEQNLNHDAMYWYRQDPGQGLRLIYYSQIVNDFQKGDIAEGYSVSREKKESFPLTVTSAQKNPTAFYLCASSKIAPSGVTGFQQYFGPGTRLTVT.

This chain joins TRBV5-1 and TRBJ2-7; D gene uncertain. Trimming cost V 0 bases and J 0 bases, with 7 bases left between them. The length of the CDR3 is 14 residues. Germline V CDR1 and CDR2: SGHRS, YFSETQ. DNA for the CDR3: TGCGCCAGCAGCTTGGCCACAGCCTCCTACGAGCAGTACTTC. Protein product: CASSLATASYEQYF.

The J gene is TRBJ1-2, the V gene TRBV5-4, with TRBD1 matching over 9 bases. J was trimmed by 5 bases and V by 2 bases; bases with no gene match: 4. The CDR3 spans 14 residues. Germline V gene lookup returns CDR1 SGHNT and CDR2 YYREEE (reference sequence). CDR3 region: CASSLPGQGYGYTF. In DNA form, the CDR3 reads TGTGCCAGCAGCTTACCGGGACAGGGTTATGGCTACACCTTC.

This clone appeared a few times. The rearrangement uses TRBV5-1 and TRBJ1-4; D gene uncertain. Germline assignment: CDR1 SGHRS and CDR2 YFSETQ. The CDR3 extends over 14 amino acids. Trimming left V 0 bases short and J 5 bases short, with 8 bases between. CDR3 residues: CASSLAPGNEKLFF. The CDR3, as DNA: TGCGCCAGCAGCTTGGCCCCCGGGAATGAAAAACTGTTTTTT.

This clone was recorded a few times. The chain is built from TRBV6-5 and TRBJ2-7; the match to TRBD2 covers 13 bases. Germline lookup yields CDR1 MNHEY and CDR2 SVGAGI. The V gene end was trimmed by 0 bases and the J gene end by 6 bases; junction bases not matched to a gene: 5. The CDR3 extends over 16 amino acids. The DNA of the CDR3 is TGTGCCAGCAGTTACTCCACTAGCGGGGGGGCGTCCGAGCAGTACTTC. Translation gives CASSYSTSGGASEQYF.

This sequence joins TRBV11-3 and TRBJ2-1; D gene unclear. Germline-derived CDR1 and CDR2 are SGHNT and YENEEA. CDR3 size: 12 residues. With 5 bases removed from V and 4 bases from J, the gap between germline ends came to 6 bases. CDR3: CASSLIYNEQFF. In DNA, the CDR3 is TGTGCCAGCAGCCTAATTTACAATGAGCAGTTCTTC.

Remarks on this clone: The same CDR3 arises from other DNA sequences in this sample as well. The genes are TRBV19 and TRBJ1-5, with TRBD1 as a possible D gene (5 bases). Germline lookup yields CDR1 LNHDA and CDR2 SQIVND (reference sequence). Trimming left V 5 bases short and J 2 bases short, with 10 bases between. The CDR3 runs 14 residues. This CDR3 is CASSGQGGNQPQHF. Written as DNA, the CDR3 is TGTGCCAGTAGTGGCCAGGGCGGCAATCAGCCCCAGCATTTT.

The chain uses TRBV5-6 and TRBJ2-7, with a possible D match to TRBD2 (5 bases). The CDR3 is made up of 15 amino acids. CDR1 is SGHDT and CDR2 is YYEEEE in the germline V gene. The ends were cut back, 2 bases at V and 5 bases at J, with 17 bases in the middle. The CDR3 loop is CASSLIGPRGNEQYF. CDR3 DNA sequence: TGTGCCAGCAGCTTAATTGGGCCTCGAGGGAACGAGCAGTACTTC.

V gene TRBV6-5 combines with J gene TRBJ2-7; D is ambiguous. V was cut by 10 bases and J by 0 bases, with 13 bases left in between. The CDR3 sequence is 13 residues long. CDR1 is MNHEY, CDR2 SVGAGI, per germline. As DNA, the CDR3 is TGTGCCACCTCGGAACAGTACTCCTACGAGCAGTACTTC. Translating gives CATSEQYSYEQYF.

This chain links TRBV11-3 with TRBJ2-5; 8 bases fit TRBD2. The J call could be wrong; TRBJ2-7 is a better fit for the DNA end. The CDR3 is made up of 15 amino acids. Germline CDR1 reads SGHNT; CDR2 reads YENEEA. CDR3 protein: CASSPVGGRIYEQYF. The CDR3 region has the DNA TGTGCCAGCAGCCCAGTCGGCGGGAGGATCTACGAGCAGTACTTC.

This chain uses TRBV7-6 with TRBJ1-6, with D possibly TRBD1 on 6 matching bases. This CDR3 comprises 15 residues. Trimming took 1 base from V and 9 from J, leaving 13 bases between them. The germline gives CDR1 SGHVS, CDR2 FNYEAQ. Written as DNA, the CDR3 is TGTGCCAGCAGCTTAGTCACAGGGCGGGCTTCACCCCTCCACTTT. Amino acids: CASSLVTGRASPLHF.

The V gene is TRBV6-6, the J gene TRBJ1-2; possibly TRBD1 for D (5 bases). Germline V CDR1 and CDR2: MNHNY, SVGAGI (reference sequence). The germline V and J ends were trimmed by 5 bases and 2 bases, with 15 bases remaining between them. This CDR3 spans 15 amino acids. CDR3 amino acids: CASSPAGGSNYGYTF. CDR3 DNA: TGTGCCAGCAGTCCCGCGGGGGGGTCCAACTATGGCTACACCTTC.

J is TRBJ2-2 and V is TRBV5-6; D might be TRBD1 (8 bases). Germline CDR1 and CDR2: SGHDT and YYEEEE. The V and J ends lost 4 bases and 6 bases respectively, with 16 bases between them. CDR3 length: 15 residues. The CDR3 sequence is CASSPLQGGAGELFF. In DNA form, the CDR3 reads TGTGCCAGCAGCCCCCTACAGGGGGGGGCCGGGGAGCTGTTTTTT.

A few counts support this clone. The V gene is TRBV9, the J gene TRBJ2-7; 9 nucleotides align to TRBD1. CDR3 size: 15 residues. CDR1 is SGDLS and CDR2 is YYNGEE in the germline V gene. The J segment lost 5 bases and the V segment lost 3 bases, leaving 9 bases of the junction unmatched. CDR3 nucleotides: TGTGCCAGCAGCGGACAACAGGGGGCGCGTAACGAGCAGTACTTC. This sequence encodes CASSGQQGARNEQYF.

The V gene is TRBV7-9, the J gene TRBJ2-3; 15 positions match TRBD2. The CDR3 is made up of 18 amino acids. V was clipped by 1 base and J by 2 bases; unmatched bases: 4. Germline assignment: CDR1 SEHNR and CDR2 FQNEAQ (reference sequence). The CDR3 loop is CASSLVGTSGGTTDTQYF. DNA for the CDR3: TGTGCCAGCAGCTTAGTTGGGACTAGCGGGGGGACCACAGATACGCAGTATTTT. The whole variable domain, remainder taken from reference TRBV7-9 and TRBJ2-3, is DTGVSQNPRHKITKRGQNVTFRCDPISEHNRLYWYRQTLGQGPEFLTYFQNEAQLEKSRLLSDRFSAERPKGSFSTLEIQRTEQGDSAMYLCASSLVGTSGGTTDTQYFGPGTRLTVL.